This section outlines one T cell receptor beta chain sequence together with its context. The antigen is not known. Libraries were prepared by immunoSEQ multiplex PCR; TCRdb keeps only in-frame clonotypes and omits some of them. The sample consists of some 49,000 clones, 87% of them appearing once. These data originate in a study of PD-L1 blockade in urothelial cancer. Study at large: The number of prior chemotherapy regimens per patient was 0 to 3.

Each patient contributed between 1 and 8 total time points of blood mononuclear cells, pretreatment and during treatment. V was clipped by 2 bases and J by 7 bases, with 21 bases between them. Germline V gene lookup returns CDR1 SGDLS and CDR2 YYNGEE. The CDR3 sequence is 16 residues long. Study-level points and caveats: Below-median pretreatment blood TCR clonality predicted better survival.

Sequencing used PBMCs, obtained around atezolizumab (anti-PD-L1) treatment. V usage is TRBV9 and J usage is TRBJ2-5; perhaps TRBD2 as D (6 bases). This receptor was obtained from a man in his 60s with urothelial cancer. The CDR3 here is CASSVSSGPRGATQYF. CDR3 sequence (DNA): TGTGCCAGCAGCGTTAGCAGTGGGCCCCGCGGGGCGACCCAGTACTTC.